These T cell receptor beta chains were read from a single sample in a study of T-cell reconstitution after alpha-beta-depleted transplantation in children. Each CDR3 protein gets one entry after TCRdb re-called the PCR reads with MiXCR. Here the sample spans a few hundred thousand distinct CDR3 sequences, 27% being singletons. The input for sequencing was PBMCs, taken before TCRalphabeta/CD19-depleted stem cell transplant. The receptors originated from a boy under three years old with Wiskott-Aldrich syndrome, due to receive a stem cell transplant. Both conserved end residues are part of each CDR3. The D gene is left open where the match is weak. Where a row states a size, it is once, few, many or the class of an expanded clone; other rows omit it.

D: -; J: TRBJ1-2; size: -; V: TRBV20-1; DNA: TGCAGTGCTACTTACAGGGACTATGGCTACACCTTC; CDR3: CSATYRDYGYTF
D: TRBD1; J: TRBJ2-2; size: -; V: TRBV11-2; DNA: TGTGCCAGCAGTGAGACAGGGGTGGGTCGGCTGTTTTTT; CDR3: CASSETGVGRLFF
D: -; J: TRBJ1-6; size: -; V: TRBV7-8; DNA: TGTGCCAGCAGCTTAGCAGCGTTGAGGGGTAGTGGGAATTCACCCCTCCACTTT; CDR3: CASSLAALRGSGNSPLHF
D: TRBD1; J: TRBJ1-6; size: -; V: TRBV5-6; DNA: TGTGCCAGCAGCGGGGGACAGCGAAGGGATTCACCCCTCCACTTT; CDR3: CASSGGQRRDSPLHF
D: -; J: TRBJ2-3; size: -; V: TRBV3-1; DNA: TGTGCCAGCAGCCAAGATCCCCCCTGGGGAGGAAACACAGATACGCAGTATTTT; CDR3: CASSQDPPWGGNTDTQYF
D: TRBD2; J: TRBJ2-7; size: few; V: TRBV5-1; DNA: TGCGCCAGCAGCTTGGGGACTCTAGCGGTCTTCTCCTACGAGCAGTACTTC; CDR3: CASSLGTLAVFSYEQYF
D: TRBD2; J: TRBJ2-2; size: -; V: TRBV4-1; DNA: TGCGCCAGCCTAGCGGGAGGCCAAACCGGGGAGCTGTTTTTT; CDR3: CASLAGGQTGELFF
D: TRBD2; J: TRBJ2-1; size: few; V: TRBV20-1; DNA: TGCAGTGCTAGAGGGCTAGCGGGGGCCAATGAGCAGTTCTTC; CDR3: CSARGLAGANEQFF
D: -; J: TRBJ1-2; size: -; V: TRBV5-1; DNA: TGCGCCAGCAGCCAGAGGGGGTCAGGGACTCGGCCAAACTATGGCTACACCTTC; CDR3: CASSQRGSGTRPNYGYTF
D: TRBD2; J: TRBJ2-3; size: -; V: TRBV5-1; DNA: TGCGCCAGCAGATCGACTAGCGGGGTCACAGATACGCAGTATTTT; CDR3: CASRSTSGVTDTQYF
D: -; J: TRBJ2-3; size: many; V: TRBV7-9; DNA: TGTGCCAGCAGGGCAGGAGGAGATACGCAGTATTTT; CDR3: CASRAGGDTQYF
D: -; J: TRBJ2-1; size: -; V: TRBV7-3; DNA: TGTGCCAGCAGCTCGGGGGCTGAGCAGTTCTTC; CDR3: CASSSGAEQFF
D: -; J: TRBJ2-5; size: few; V: TRBV7-8; DNA: TGTGCCAGCAGCTTAGTTTGGGAGACCCAGTACTTC; CDR3: CASSLVWETQYF
D: -; J: TRBJ2-7; size: -; V: TRBV20-1; DNA: TGCAGTGCCTTAACAGGGACTTCCTACGAGCAGTACTTC; CDR3: CSALTGTSYEQYF
D: -; J: TRBJ2-1; size: -; V: TRBV5-1; DNA: TGCGCCAGCAGCTTGGAATGGGGAGTAGGCTACAATGAGCAGTTCTTC; CDR3: CASSLEWGVGYNEQFF
D: -; J: TRBJ2-3; size: -; V: TRBV20-1; DNA: TGCAGTGCTAGAGATCTTGGACTAGCCAACCGAGGGGGCGCAGATACGCAGTATTTT; CDR3: CSARDLGLANRGGADTQYF
D: TRBD2; J: TRBJ2-1; size: once; V: TRBV4-1; DNA: TGCGCCAGCAGCCAAGCTAGCGGGAGGGTCCATGAGCAGTTCTTC; CDR3: CASSQASGRVHEQFF
D: TRBD1; J: TRBJ2-2; size: few; V: TRBV5-1; DNA: TGCGCCAGCAGCTTAAATTCCGGGACAGGGGGCACCGGGGAGCTGTTTTTT; CDR3: CASSLNSGTGGTGELFF